The clone carrying this T cell receptor (beta chain) has just a few counts. Antigen specificity is unknown. Profiled with immunoSEQ multiplex PCR; TCRdb holds only in-frame clones, not every one. The table shows tens of thousands of clones, with over 85% occurring only once. Germline CDR1 SGHTA, CDR2 FQGTGA. Between the trimmed V and J ends, which lost 5 bases and 2 bases, there was a span of 14 bases. This CDR3 contains 15 residues. The data were obtained in a study of T cell responses to AZD1222 COVID-19 vaccine. Turning to the study itself: Second doses that came at about 4 or about 12 weeks were put together.

Study-wide results and limits: Increased Spike-specific TCR breadth and depth were observed after two AZD1222 doses.

The gene calls are TRBV7-3 and TRBJ2-3; a possible D gene is TRBD1 (6 bases). The source material was peripheral blood, sampled on day 0 of AZD1222 vaccination. This receptor was identified in an adult in good health. The CDR3 loop reads CASSPTGSDTDTQYF. In nucleotides, the CDR3 is TGTGCCAGCAGCCCCACAGGGAGTGACACAGATACGCAGTATTTT.